The clone carrying this T cell receptor (beta chain) was seen more than once but under ten times. One entry per CDR3 protein results from TCRdb running MiXCR on the 5' RACE reads. The sample holds tens of thousands of distinct CDR3 sequences, 10% to 15% seen once. This entry belongs to a study of early T cells in non-severe SARS-CoV-2 infection. From germline, CDR1 is SGHAT and CDR2 FQDESV (reference sequence). V lost 2 bases and J 0 bases, leaving 8 bases between the germline ends. CDR3 size: 14 residues. The chain is built from TRBV11-1 and TRBJ2-7; possibly TRBD1 for D (5 bases). This receptor was taken from an adult who was a healthcare worker with PCR-confirmed SARS-CoV-2 infection or an uninfected control (not recorded which). The sample consisted of whole blood. Written as DNA, the CDR3 is TGTGCCAGCAGCTTACTAGACAGCTCCTACGAGCAGTACTTC. It yields the protein CASSLLDSSYEQYF.